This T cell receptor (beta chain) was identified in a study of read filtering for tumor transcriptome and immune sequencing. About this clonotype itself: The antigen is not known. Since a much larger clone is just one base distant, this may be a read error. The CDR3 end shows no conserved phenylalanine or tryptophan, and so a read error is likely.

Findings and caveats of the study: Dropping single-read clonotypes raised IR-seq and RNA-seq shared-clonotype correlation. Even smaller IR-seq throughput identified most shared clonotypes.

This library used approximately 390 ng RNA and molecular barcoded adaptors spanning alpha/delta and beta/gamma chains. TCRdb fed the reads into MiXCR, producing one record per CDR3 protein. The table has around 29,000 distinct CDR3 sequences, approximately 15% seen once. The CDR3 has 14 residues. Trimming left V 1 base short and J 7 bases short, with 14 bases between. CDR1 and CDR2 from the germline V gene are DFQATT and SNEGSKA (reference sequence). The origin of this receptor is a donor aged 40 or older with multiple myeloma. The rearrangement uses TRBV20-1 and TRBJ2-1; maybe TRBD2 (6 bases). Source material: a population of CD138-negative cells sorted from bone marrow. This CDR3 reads CSARVHPAGNEQFS. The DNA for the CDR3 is TGCAGTGCTAGAGTTCACCCGGCGGGGAATGAGCAGTTCTCC.